Each of the 27 T cell receptor beta chains below was sequenced from the same sample in a study of CD4 T cells in relation to SARS-CoV-2 and coronaviruses. Measured with immunoSEQ multiplex PCR; TCRdb has only the in-frame clones, and not every one. Among 35,000 or so clones listed, approximately 80% were seen once. Antigens of these TCRs are unknown. Sample: naive CD4+ T cells from PBMCs, cultured in vitro. The subset is: naive CD4+ T cells isolated by negative enrichment. The receptors shown here come from an adult with COVID-19.

This clone has only one observation. The V call is TRBV2, the J call TRBJ2-1; 9 bases agree with TRBD2. V was clipped by 7 bases and J by 4 bases; unmatched bases: 5. Germline CDR1 and CDR2: SNHLY and FYNNEI. The CDR3 is made up of 14 amino acids. As DNA, the CDR3 is TGTGCCAGCAAGGCTAGCGGGGATTACAATGAGCAGTTCTTC. Residues: CASKASGDYNEQFF.

This rearrangement joins TRBV2 to TRBJ1-1, with 7 bases aligning to TRBD1. Germline V gene lookup returns CDR1 SNHLY and CDR2 FYNNEI. V lost 6 bases, J lost 6 bases, and 7 bases stayed unmatched. The CDR3 extends over 13 amino acids. The CDR3 DNA follows: TGTGCCAGCAGCAGACAGGGAGGGGCTGAAGCTTTCTTT. This sequence encodes CASSRQGGAEAFF.

V gene TRBV7-2 combines with J gene TRBJ2-5, with D unclear. The CDR3 totals 13 residues. V was cut by 4 bases and J by 4 bases, with 10 bases left in between. Germline loops: CDR1 SGHTA, CDR2 FQGNSA. The CDR3 sequence: CASSYGESETQYF. DNA for the CDR3: TGTGCCAGCAGCTATGGGGAATCAGAGACCCAGTACTTC.

The chain links TRBV10-3 to TRBJ2-1; 11 nucleotides line up with TRBD2. V lost 6 bases, J lost 7 bases, and 11 bases stayed unmatched. Germline V lookup: CDR1 ENHRY, CDR2 SYGVKD. This CDR3 is built from 16 residues. The CDR3 sequence is CAIRIGLAGSSNEQFF. In DNA, the CDR3 is TGTGCCATCAGGATCGGACTAGCGGGTTCGTCAAATGAGCAGTTCTTC.

V usage is TRBV14 and J usage is TRBJ1-1; TRBD1 agrees at 7 bases. V gave up 3 bases and J gave up 1 base; unmatched junction bases: 11. Germline CDR1 SGHDN, CDR2 FVKESK. The CDR3 has 17 amino acids. Here the CDR3 DNA reads TGTGCCAGCAGCCAGATGAAGACAGGGCTATGGAACACTGAAGCTTTCTTT. As protein: CASSQMKTGLWNTEAFF.

This chain joins TRBV5-1 and TRBJ1-6; no clear D. Germline V gene lookup returns CDR1 SGHRS and CDR2 YFSETQ. The ends were cut back, 4 bases at V and 8 bases at J, with 19 bases in the middle. CDR3 size: 16 residues. The CDR3 loop is CASSTSGDTIYSPLHF. The CDR3 DNA sequence: TGCGCCAGCAGCACATCCGGCGACACGATCTATTCACCCCTCCACTTT.

The genes are TRBV25-1 and TRBJ1-4; D is uncertain. The CDR3 spans 12 residues. Looked up from germline, CDR1 is MGHDK and CDR2 is SYGVNS. V lost 1 base and J 7 bases, leaving 4 bases between the germline ends. This CDR3 reads CASSESGEKLFF. In DNA form, the CDR3 reads TGTGCCAGCAGTGAATCCGGTGAAAAACTGTTTTTT.

This clone has just a few counts. This sequence joins TRBV7-9 and TRBJ1-2; TRBD1 is a possible D gene (5 bases). V was pared by 5 bases and J by 3 bases, with 13 bases between. Germline CDR1 and CDR2: SEHNR and FQNEAQ (reference sequence). The CDR3 has 14 amino acids. CDR3 residues: CASSHPGGYYGYTF. The CDR3 coding sequence is TGTGCCAGCAGCCACCCTGGGGGGTACTATGGCTACACCTTC.

This clone was seen only a few times. This rearrangement joins TRBV28 to TRBJ2-2; TRBD2 agrees at 7 bases. V dropped 5 bases and J dropped 6; count of bases not matched to a gene: 9. The CDR3 loop spans 15 amino acids. Germline lookup yields CDR1 MDHEN and CDR2 SYDVKM. The CDR3 bases are TGTGCCAGCAGTGTTCAGGGCGGGGGTTCCGGGGAGCTGTTTTTT. The encoded protein is CASSVQGGGSGELFF. The whole variable domain, filled in from reference TRBV28 and TRBJ2-2, reads DVKVTQSSRYLVKRTGEKVFLECVQDMDHENMFWYRQDPGLGLRLIYFSYDVKMKEKGDIPEGYSVSREKKERFSLILESASTNQTSMYLCASSVQGGGSGELFFGEGSRLTVL.

The rearrangement uses TRBV6-1 and TRBJ2-5; tentative D call: TRBD2 (5 bases). CDR1 is MNHNS and CDR2 is SASEGT in the germline V gene. This CDR3 is built from 16 residues. V was pared by 0 bases and J by 5 bases, with 16 bases between. This chain's CDR3 is CASSEAREGVWETQYF. The CDR3 bases are TGTGCCAGCAGTGAAGCGCGAGAGGGAGTATGGGAGACCCAGTACTTC.

The V gene is TRBV27, the J gene TRBJ1-5, with D perhaps TRBD1 (6 bases). The CDR3 sequence is 15 residues long. V dropped 6 bases and J dropped 7 bases, with 19 bases sitting between them. Germline values: CDR1 MNHEY, CDR2 SMNVEV (reference sequence). This CDR3 is CASREEGRGDQPQHF. The CDR3 nucleotides read TGTGCCAGCAGGGAAGAGGGCAGGGGTGACCAGCCCCAGCATTTT.

The gene calls are TRBV7-2 and TRBJ2-5; the match to TRBD2 covers 12 bases. CDR1 and CDR2 from the germline V gene are SGHTA and FQGNSA. Trimming removed 1 base from V and 3 bases from J; junction bases left unmatched: 3. This CDR3 contains 16 residues. The CDR3 DNA is TGTGCCAGCAGCTTAGTACTAGCGGGAGGAAAAGAGACCCAGTACTTC. Its protein product is CASSLVLAGGKETQYF.

This rearrangement joins TRBV28 to TRBJ2-1, with 11 bases that match TRBD2. V was pared by 1 base and J by 5 bases, with 4 bases of the junction left unmatched. The CDR3 runs to 16 residues. CDR1 and CDR2 from the germline V gene are MDHEN and SYDVKM. The chain's CDR3 is CASSLYLAGGHNEQFF. CDR3 bases: TGTGCCAGCAGTTTATATCTAGCGGGAGGACACAATGAGCAGTTCTTC.

This sequence joins TRBV19 and TRBJ2-7; TRBD2 matches 7 bases. This CDR3 has 13 amino acids. With V trimmed by 6 bases and J by 6 bases, 8 bases remained unmatched. The germline V gene encodes CDR1 LNHDA and CDR2 SQIVND (reference sequence). DNA of the CDR3: TGTGCCAGTAGCACCGGACTAGATCTCGAGCAGTACTTC. It codes for CASSTGLDLEQYF.

The chain uses TRBV2 and TRBJ1-5; a possible D gene is TRBD1 (6 bases). This CDR3 spans 15 amino acids. CDR1 and CDR2 from the germline V gene are SNHLY and FYNNEI. V was shortened by 3 bases and J by 4 bases, with 13 bases between the two germline ends. CDR3 sequence: CASSEPGAVNQPQHF. CDR3 DNA sequence: TGTGCCAGCAGTGAGCCGGGGGCAGTGAATCAGCCCCAGCATTTT. Complete variable domain (other parts from reference TRBV2 and TRBJ1-5): EPEVTQTPSHQVTQMGQEVILRCVPISNHLYFYWYRQILGQKVEFLVSFYNNEISEKSEIFDDQFSVERPDGSNFTLKIRSTKLEDSAMYFCASSEPGAVNQPQHFGDGTRLSIL.

The chain recombines TRBV3-1 (or the pseudogene TRBV3-2) with TRBJ2-5; D may be TRBD2 (6 bases). The CDR3 totals 15 residues. The V gene lost 4 bases and the J gene lost 5 bases, with 17 bases spanning the gap. CDR1 and CDR2 from the germline V gene are LGHDT and YNNKEL (reference sequence). The CDR3 sequence: CASSRGEGTGETQYF. The CDR3 nucleotides are TGTGCCAGCAGCCGGGGGGAAGGGACCGGCGAGACCCAGTACTTC.

The rearrangement links TRBV10-2 to TRBJ2-7; D unresolved. CDR3 length equals 13 residues. Germline CDR1 reads WSHSY; CDR2 reads SAAADI. Between the trimmed V and J ends, which lost 3 bases and 4 bases, there was a span of 10 bases. CDR3 DNA sequence: TGCGCCAGCAGTGATTTTCGTAGGTACGAGCAGTACTTC. It specifies CASSDFRRYEQYF.

This clone is categorized as medium-sized. The genes are TRBV29-1 and TRBJ1-2, with 7 bases that match TRBD1. The length of the CDR3 is 14 residues. V was pared by 1 base and J by 4 bases, with 6 bases of the junction left unmatched. Germline-derived CDR1 and CDR2 are SQVTM and ANQGSEA. CDR3 loop: CSVEATGRIYGYTF. CDR3 DNA: TGCAGCGTTGAAGCGACAGGGAGGATCTATGGCTACACCTTC.

V gene TRBV6-5 combines with J gene TRBJ2-4; D not resolved. Germline lookup yields CDR1 MNHEY and CDR2 SVGAGI. This CDR3 is 13 amino acids long. Trimming took 9 bases from V and 0 from J, leaving 9 bases between them. The CDR3 is CASYWLAKNIQYF. The CDR3 DNA sequence: TGTGCCAGTTACTGGCTAGCCAAAAACATTCAGTACTTC.

The chain is built from TRBV11-2 and TRBJ2-7; the match to TRBD1 covers 8 bases. The germline CDR1 and CDR2 sequences are SGHAT and FQNNGV. The junction had 6 bases not matched to a gene; V was cut back by 0 bases and J by 5 bases. This CDR3 spans 15 amino acids. The CDR3 sequence is CASSLEGQGRDEQYF. The DNA for the CDR3 is TGTGCCAGCAGCTTAGAAGGACAGGGTCGGGACGAGCAGTACTTC.

The gene calls are TRBV11-2 and TRBJ1-3; perhaps TRBD1 as D (5 bases). This CDR3 region has 15 residues. Germline CDR1 is SGHAT and CDR2 is FQNNGV. Between the trimmed V and J ends, which lost 5 bases and 0 bases, there was a span of 11 bases. DNA of the CDR3: TGTGCCAGCAGCCGAAAGGGGACCTCTGGAAACACCATATATTTT. Protein sequence: CASSRKGTSGNTIYF.

DNA for the CDR3: TGTGCCAGCAGTCCCCTGACGACTAGCAGCTACGAGCAGTACTTC. Residues: CASSPLTTSSYEQYF. This sequence joins TRBV27 and TRBJ2-7; TRBD2 matches at 7 bases. The germline gives CDR1 MNHEY, CDR2 SMNVEV (reference sequence). This CDR3 has 15 residues. The V and J ends lost 5 bases and 3 bases, in that order; junction bases with no gene match: 10.

V usage is TRBV27 and J usage is TRBJ2-1; weak D call: TRBD2 (6 bases). CDR3 length: 16 amino acids. Germline loops: CDR1 MNHEY, CDR2 SMNVEV (reference sequence). Trimming shortened V by 2 bases and J by 2 bases, and 13 bases separated the two germline ends. The CDR3 coding sequence is TGTGCCAGCAGTTTACTAGCGAGAGTAGCCTACAATGAGCAGTTCTTC. Its translation: CASSLLARVAYNEQFF.

The chain carries TRBV6-5 and TRBJ2-1; perhaps TRBD2 as D (6 bases). The CDR3 extends over 15 amino acids. Germline values: CDR1 MNHEY, CDR2 SVGAGI. The V end lost 0 bases, the J end lost 1 base, and 7 bases lay between the germline ends. This chain's CDR3 is CASSYSSGSYNEQFF. CDR3 nucleotides: TGTGCCAGCAGTTACTCTAGCGGTTCCTACAATGAGCAGTTCTTC.

The DNA of the CDR3 is TGTGCCATCAGTGAGCGACTTACCCCATCCGAGCAGTACTTC. Residues: CAISERLTPSEQYF. The rearrangement links TRBV10-3 to TRBJ2-7; D is ambiguous. V was shortened by 2 bases and J by 6 bases, with 14 bases between the two germline ends. This CDR3 comprises 14 residues. Germline V gene data show CDR1 as ENHRY and CDR2 as SYGVKD.

V gene TRBV6-5 combines with J gene TRBJ2-3, with D perhaps matching TRBD2 (5 bases). V was trimmed by 2 bases and J by 8 bases, leaving 5 bases between them. Per germline, CDR1 MNHEY and CDR2 SVGAGI. The CDR3 has 11 amino acids. CDR3 nucleotide sequence: TGTGCCAGCAGTTACCGGGGTACGCAGTATTTT. It yields the protein CASSYRGTQYF.

This clone was picked up a small number of times. The chain combines TRBV4-1 with TRBJ2-7, with D perhaps TRBD2 (6 bases). The V end lost 1 base, the J end lost 0 bases, and 13 bases lay between the germline ends. CDR1 MGHRA and CDR2 YSYEKL come from the germline V gene. This CDR3 is built from 16 residues. This CDR3 is CASSQVGRRSSYEQYF. The CDR3 DNA reads TGCGCCAGCAGCCAAGTTGGGAGGCGCTCCTCCTACGAGCAGTACTTC.